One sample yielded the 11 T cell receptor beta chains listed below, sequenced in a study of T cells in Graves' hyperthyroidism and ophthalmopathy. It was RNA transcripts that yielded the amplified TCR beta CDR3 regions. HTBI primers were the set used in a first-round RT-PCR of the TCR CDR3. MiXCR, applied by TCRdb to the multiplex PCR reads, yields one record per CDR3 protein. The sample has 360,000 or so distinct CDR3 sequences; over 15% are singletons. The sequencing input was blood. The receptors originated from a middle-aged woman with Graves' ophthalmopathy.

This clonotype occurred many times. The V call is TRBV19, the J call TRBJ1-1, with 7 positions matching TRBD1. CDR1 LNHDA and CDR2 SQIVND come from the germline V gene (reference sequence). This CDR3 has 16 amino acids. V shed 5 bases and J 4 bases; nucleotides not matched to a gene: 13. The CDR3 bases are TGTGCCAGTAGTTCCTACAGGGGTCAGTTCGGCACTGAAGCTTTCTTT. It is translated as CASSSYRGQFGTEAFF.

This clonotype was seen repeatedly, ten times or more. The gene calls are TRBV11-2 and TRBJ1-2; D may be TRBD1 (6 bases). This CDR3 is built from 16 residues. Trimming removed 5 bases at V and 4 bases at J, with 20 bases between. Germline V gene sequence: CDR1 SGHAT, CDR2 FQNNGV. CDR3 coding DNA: TGTGCCAGCAGCCCACAAGGGGGTGCCTTTGGCTATGGCTACACCTTC. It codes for CASSPQGGAFGYGYTF. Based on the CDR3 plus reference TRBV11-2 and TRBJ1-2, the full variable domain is EAGVAQSPRYKIIEKRQSVAFWCNPISGHATLYWYQQILGQGPKLLIQFQNNGVVDDSQLPKDRFSAERLKGVDSTLKIQPAKLEDSAVYLCASSPQGGAFGYGYTFGSGTRLTVV.

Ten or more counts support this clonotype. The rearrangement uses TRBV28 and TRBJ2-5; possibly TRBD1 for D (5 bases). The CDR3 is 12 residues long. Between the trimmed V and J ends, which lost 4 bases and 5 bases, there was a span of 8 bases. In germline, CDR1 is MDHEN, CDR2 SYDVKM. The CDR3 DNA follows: TGTGCCAGCAGTTCTTCAGGGGAGACCCAGTACTTC. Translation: CASSSSGETQYF.

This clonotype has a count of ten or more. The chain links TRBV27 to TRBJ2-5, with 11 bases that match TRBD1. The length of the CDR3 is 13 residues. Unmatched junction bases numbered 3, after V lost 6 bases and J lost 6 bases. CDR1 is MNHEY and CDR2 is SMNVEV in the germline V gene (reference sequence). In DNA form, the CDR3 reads TGTGCCAGCAGCTCGGACAGGGGGCAGACCCAGTACTTC. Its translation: CASSSDRGQTQYF.

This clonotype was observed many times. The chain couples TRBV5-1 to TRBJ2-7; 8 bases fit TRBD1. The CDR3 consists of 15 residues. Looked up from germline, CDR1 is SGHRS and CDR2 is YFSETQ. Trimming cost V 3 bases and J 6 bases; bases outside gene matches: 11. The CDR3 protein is CASSWGSGGFFEQYF. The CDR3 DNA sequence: TGCGCCAGCAGCTGGGGGTCAGGGGGCTTCTTCGAGCAGTACTTC.

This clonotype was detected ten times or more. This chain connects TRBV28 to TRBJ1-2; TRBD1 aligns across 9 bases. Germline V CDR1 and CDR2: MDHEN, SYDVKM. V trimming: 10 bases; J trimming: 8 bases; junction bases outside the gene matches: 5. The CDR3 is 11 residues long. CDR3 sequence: CATTGGQGYTF. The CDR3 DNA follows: TGTGCCACCACAGGGGGCCAAGGCTACACCTTC.

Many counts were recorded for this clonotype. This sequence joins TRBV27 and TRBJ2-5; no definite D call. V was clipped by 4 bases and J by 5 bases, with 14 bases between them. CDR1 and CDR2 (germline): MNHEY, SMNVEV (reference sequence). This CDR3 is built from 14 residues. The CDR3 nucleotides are TGTGCCAGCAGTTCAATTGGGTCCGTGGAGACCCAGTACTTC. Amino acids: CASSSIGSVETQYF.

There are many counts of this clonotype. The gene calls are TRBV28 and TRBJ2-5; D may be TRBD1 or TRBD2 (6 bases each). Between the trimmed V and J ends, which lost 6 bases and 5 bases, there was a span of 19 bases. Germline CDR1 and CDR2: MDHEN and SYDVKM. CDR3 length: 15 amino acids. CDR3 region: CASRETGALGETQYF. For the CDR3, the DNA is TGTGCCAGCAGAGAAACGGGGGCCTTAGGGGAGACCCAGTACTTC.

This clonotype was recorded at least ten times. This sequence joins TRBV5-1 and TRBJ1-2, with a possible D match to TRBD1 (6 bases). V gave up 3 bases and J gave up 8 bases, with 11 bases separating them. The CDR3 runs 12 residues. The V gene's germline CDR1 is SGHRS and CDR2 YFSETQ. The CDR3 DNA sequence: TGCGCCAGCAGCTCTTACAGGGCCGGCTACACCTTC. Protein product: CASSSYRAGYTF.

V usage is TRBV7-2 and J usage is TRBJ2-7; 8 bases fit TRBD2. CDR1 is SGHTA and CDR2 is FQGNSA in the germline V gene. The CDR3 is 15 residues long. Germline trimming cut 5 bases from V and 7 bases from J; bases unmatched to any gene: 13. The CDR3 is CASSPQYGRAVEQYF. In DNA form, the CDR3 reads TGTGCCAGCAGCCCCCAATACGGGAGGGCCGTAGAGCAGTACTTC.

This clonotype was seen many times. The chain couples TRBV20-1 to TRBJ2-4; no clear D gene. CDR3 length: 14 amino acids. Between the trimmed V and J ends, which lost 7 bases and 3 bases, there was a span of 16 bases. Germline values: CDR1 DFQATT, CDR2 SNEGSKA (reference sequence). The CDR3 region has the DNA TGCAGTGGTGCACAGACAAAGGTCAAAAACATTCAGTACTTC. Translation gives CSGAQTKVKNIQYF.